The rows below give T cell receptor beta chains drawn from one sample of a study of blood T cell repertoires in COVID-19. The repertoire was sequenced with immunoSEQ multiplex PCR; TCRdb's copy has only in-frame clones and lacks some. The sample has approximately 190,000 clones; just under 85% are singletons. The sequenced material came from peripheral blood. The receptors were gathered from a human donor with acute or convalescent COVID-19. The donor label of this sample is uncertain. The CDR3 runs from the conserved cysteine through the conserved F or W. A D gene is named only where the DNA matches it firmly. Not every row has a clone size; where given, it reads once, few, many or a size class.

TRBV18	TRBD1	.	TRBJ2-7	CASSWGTGEPSYEQYF	TGTGCCAGCTCATGGGGGACAGGCGAGCCTTCCTACGAGCAGTACTTC
TRBV21-1	.	.	TRBJ1-2	CASSKVGRYGYTF	TGTGCCAGCAGCAAAGTAGGGAGGTATGGCTACACCTTC
TRBV6-5	TRBD1	few	TRBJ1-5	CASRGTGIGNQPQHF	TGTGCCAGCAGGGGGACAGGGATTGGCAATCAGCCCCAGCATTTT
TRBV5-1	TRBD1	.	TRBJ2-3	CASSLVPGTGTDTQYF	TGCGCCAGCAGCTTGGTGCCCGGGACAGGCACAGATACGCAGTATTTT
TRBV30	TRBD1	.	TRBJ1-6	CAWNDRGQSPLHF	TGTGCCTGGAACGACAGGGGGCAATCACCCCTCCACTTT
TRBV6-5	.	.	TRBJ1-3	CASSYSRQPSGNTIYF	TGTGCCAGCAGTTACTCGAGACAGCCCTCTGGAAACACCATATATTTT
TRBV2	.	.	TRBJ2-1	CASSGSGNGVYNEQFF	TGTGCCAGCAGTGGATCCGGGAACGGGGTCTACAATGAGCAGTTCTTC
TRBV2	TRBD2	.	TRBJ2-2	CASKTSVSGELFF	TGTGCCAGCAAGACTAGCGTCTCCGGGGAGCTGTTTTTT
TRBV2	.	.	TRBJ2-6	CASSQAPSGANVLTF	TGTGCCAGCAGCCAGGCCCCGTCTGGGGCCAACGTCCTGACTTTC
TRBV11-2	.	.	TRBJ2-7	CASSLNRGELYEQYF	TGTGCCAGCAGCTTAAACCGAGGAGAACTCTACGAGCAGTACTTC
TRBV28	.	.	TRBJ1-1	CASSSSGQGNTEAFF	TGTGCCAGCAGCTCCTCCGGTCAGGGCAACACTGAAGCTTTCTTT
TRBV5-1	TRBD1	.	TRBJ2-5	CASSLSGQGQETQYF	TGCGCCAGCAGCTTGTCGGGACAGGGACAAGAGACCCAGTACTTC
TRBV2	.	.	TRBJ2-4	CASSLGGWQNIQYF	TGTGCCAGCAGTCTGGGCGGGTGGCAAAACATTCAGTACTTC
TRBV5-1	.	.	TRBJ1-3	CASSLGQVDRNTIYF	TGCGCCAGCAGCTTGGGACAGGTTGATCGAAACACCATATATTTT
TRBV23-1	TRBD1	.	TRBJ1-2	CASSQGQNRGYGYTF	TGCGCCAGCAGTCAGGGGCAGAACAGGGGATATGGCTACACCTTC
TRBV28	TRBD1	.	TRBJ2-1	CASNYRGHEQFF	TGTGCCAGCAACTACAGGGGGCATGAGCAGTTCTTC
TRBV7-9	.	.	TRBJ1-3	CASSLGQSGGFGNTIYF	TGTGCCAGCAGCTTAGGCCAATCTGGGGGCTTTGGAAACACCATATATTTT
TRBV29-1	TRBD1	.	TRBJ2-5	CSVAGQAKETQYF	TGCAGCGTTGCCGGACAGGCGAAAGAGACCCAGTACTTC
TRBV7-9	.	.	TRBJ1-2	CASSLGVYGYTF	TGTGCCAGCAGCTTAGGAGTGTATGGCTACACCTTC
TRBV2	.	.	TRBJ2-7	CASSEALGRGLEQYF	TGTGCCAGCAGTGAAGCGCTAGGTCGAGGGCTCGAGCAGTACTTC
TRBV27	TRBD2	once	TRBJ2-1	CASSLGSGSNNEQFF	TGTGCCAGCAGTTTAGGAAGCGGGAGTAACAATGAGCAGTTCTTC
TRBV6-5	.	.	TRBJ1-2	CATVANYGYTF	TGTGCCACCGTAGCTAACTATGGCTACACCTTC
TRBV30	.	.	TRBJ1-5	CASQGSNQPQHF	TGTGCCTCCCAGGGTAGCAATCAGCCCCAGCATTTT
TRBV5-1	TRBD1	.	TRBJ2-2	CASSTTGGGTGELFF	TGCGCCAGCAGCACGACAGGGGGTGGCACCGGGGAGCTGTTTTTT
TRBV2	.	.	TRBJ2-7	CASNWAGLYEQYF	TGTGCCAGCAATTGGGCAGGACTCTACGAGCAGTACTTC